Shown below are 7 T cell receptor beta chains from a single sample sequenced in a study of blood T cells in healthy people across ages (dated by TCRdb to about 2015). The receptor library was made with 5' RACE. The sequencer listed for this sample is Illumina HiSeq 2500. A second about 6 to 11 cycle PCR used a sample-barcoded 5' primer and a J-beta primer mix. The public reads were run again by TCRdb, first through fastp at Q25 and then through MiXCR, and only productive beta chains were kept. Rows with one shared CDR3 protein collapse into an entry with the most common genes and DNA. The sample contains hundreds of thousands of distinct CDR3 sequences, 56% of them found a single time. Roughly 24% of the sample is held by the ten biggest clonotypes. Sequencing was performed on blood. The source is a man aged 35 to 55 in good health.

The DNA of the CDR3 is TGTGCCAGCAGTTACGAGGGAGGGAGCGGGGAGCTGTTTTTT. This translates into CASSYEGGSGELFF. V and J are TRBV6-5 and TRBJ2-2, with 7 bases matching TRBD2. There are 14 residues in the CDR3. Trimming took 2 bases from V and 7 from J; bases not matched to a gene: 4. CDR1 and CDR2 (germline): MNHEY, SVGAGI.

The CDR3 region is CASSLTILDSSAFF. In DNA form, the CDR3 reads TGTGCCAGCAGCTTAACGATACTAGATTCCTCCGCGTTCTTC. The chain is built from TRBV7-3 and TRBJ2-1; possibly TRBD2 for D (5 bases). This CDR3 region has 14 residues. Germline V gene sequence: CDR1 SGHTA, CDR2 FQGTGA. V was pared by 0 bases and J by 15 bases, with 18 bases between.

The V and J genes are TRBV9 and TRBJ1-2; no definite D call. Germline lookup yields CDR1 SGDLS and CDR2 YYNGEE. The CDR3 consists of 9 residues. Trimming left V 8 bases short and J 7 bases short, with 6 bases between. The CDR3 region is CASEAGYTF. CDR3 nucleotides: TGTGCCAGTGAGGCTGGCTACACCTTC.

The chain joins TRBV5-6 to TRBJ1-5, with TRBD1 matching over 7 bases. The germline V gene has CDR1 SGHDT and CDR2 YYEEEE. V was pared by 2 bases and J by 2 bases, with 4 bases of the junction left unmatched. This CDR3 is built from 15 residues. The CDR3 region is CASSFLTGGNQPQHF. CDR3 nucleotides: TGTGCCAGCAGCTTCTTAACAGGGGGCAATCAGCCCCAGCATTTT.

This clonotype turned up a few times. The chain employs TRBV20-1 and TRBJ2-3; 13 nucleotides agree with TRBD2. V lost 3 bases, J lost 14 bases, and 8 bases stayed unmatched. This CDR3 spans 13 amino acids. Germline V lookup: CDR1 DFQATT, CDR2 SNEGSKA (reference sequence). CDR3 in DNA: TGCAGTGCTAGGACCCCCGGGACTAGCGGGGTGTATTTT. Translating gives CSARTPGTSGVYF.

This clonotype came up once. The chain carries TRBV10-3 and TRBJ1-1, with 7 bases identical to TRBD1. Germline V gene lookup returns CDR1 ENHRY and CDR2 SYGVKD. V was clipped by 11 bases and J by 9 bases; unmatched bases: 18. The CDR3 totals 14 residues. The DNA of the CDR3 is TGTGCCGTCACCCCTTTTGCGGGACAGCGGCAAGCTTTCTTT. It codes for CAVTPFAGQRQAFF.

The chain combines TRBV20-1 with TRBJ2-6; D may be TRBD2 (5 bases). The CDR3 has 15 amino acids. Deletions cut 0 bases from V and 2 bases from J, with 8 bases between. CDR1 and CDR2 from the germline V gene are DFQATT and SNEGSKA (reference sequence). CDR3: CSARERGTGANVLTF. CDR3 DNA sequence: TGCAGTGCTAGAGAACGGGGAACTGGGGCCAACGTCCTGACTTTC.